This TCR beta chain was profiled in a study of T cell repertoires in cytomegalovirus infection. Study-level information: It was the public TCR beta signatures that indicated both CMV infection and matching HLA type.

Regarding this clonotype: At one end, the junction sequence differs from germline, possibly due to a read error.

From the reads, TCRdb called clonotypes with MiXCR, one entry per CDR3 protein. This sample has some 180,000 distinct CDR3 sequences, with about 18% found just once. The sequence derives from a human donor in good health (CMV status not recorded). Some clones in this sample may be carry-over from other donors' samples. The specimen sequenced was CD8+ T cells from PBMCs.

DNA for the CDR3: TGTGACAGCAGTTACTCGAGTGATAATGAAAAACTGTTTTTT. Translated: CDSSYSSDNEKLFF. The chain couples TRBV6-8 to TRBJ1-4; no firm D call. Germline-derived CDR1 and CDR2 are MNHGY and SAAAGT. The CDR3 covers 14 residues.